This T cell receptor (beta chain) was sequenced during a study of radiotherapy plus CTLA-4 blockade in lung cancer. Points from the study as a whole: Interferon-beta and early blood T cell clone dynamics reportedly predicted response best.

Comments on this clone: What it recognizes is unknown.

V was clipped by 0 bases and J by 6 bases, with 10 bases between them. The length of the CDR3 is 13 residues. Germline V gene lookup returns CDR1 GTSNPN and CDR2 SVGIG (reference sequence). Some clones are missing from TCRdb's copy, which holds only in-frame ones; the method was immunoSEQ multiplex PCR. The table has some 110,000 clones, around 75% seen once. The source is a human donor with non-small cell lung cancer who had a partial response to radiotherapy plus ipilimumab. The material sequenced was peripheral blood, taken from a patient treated with radiotherapy plus ipilimumab. The chain combines TRBV30 with TRBJ2-3; D remains ambiguous. The DNA for the CDR3 is TGTGCCTGGAGTGTAGGTAGCTCGGATACGCAGTATTTT. It specifies CAWSVGSSDTQYF.